This T cell receptor beta chain was captured in a study of T cell responses to AZD1222 COVID-19 vaccine. Generated by immunoSEQ multiplex PCR, the TCRdb table keeps only in-frame clones and is missing some. The sample carries around 160,000 clones, 91% recorded once. The CDR3 runs 15 residues. V shed 9 bases and J 10 bases; nucleotides not matched to a gene: 12. Germline CDR1 SGHTS, CDR2 YDEGEE. Investigators merged groups given second doses at roughly 4 or roughly 12 weeks. The sequence was collected from an adult who received the AZD1222 COVID-19 vaccine. The chain combines TRBV5-8 with TRBJ1-6, with 11 bases lining up with TRBD1. The specimen comprised peripheral blood, sampled 28 days after the second AZD1222 dose. CDR3 protein: CANDWTGGAGSPLHF. CDR3 nucleotide sequence: TGTGCCAACGACTGGACAGGGGGCGCGGGATCACCCCTCCACTTT.